Detailed here is one T cell receptor beta chain. What it binds is unknown. The identical CDR3 is also encoded by other nucleotide sequences in the sample. cDNA prepared by RNA extraction and subsequent reverse transcription served as the template for sequencing. Produced via immunoSEQ multiplex PCR; TCRdb's table is partial and in-frame only. Among 150,000 to 200,000 clones listed, 40% to 65% were seen once. The CDR3 spans 13 residues. CDR1 is MDHEN and CDR2 is SYDVKM in the germline V gene. V was shortened by 2 bases and J by 3 bases, with 8 bases between the two germline ends. The sample is drawn from a study of CD8+ T cells in alopecia areata. Study-wide background: Severity among treated patients was scored by the percentage of scalp area affected.

Noted treatment: oral pan-JAK inhibitor, 5-10 mg twice daily. Lesional scalp punch biopsies and peripheral blood were collected from alopecia areata patients. Findings of the study overall: Higher clonality than in normal scalp was seen in lesional scalp, especially alopecia totalis/universalis. While tofacitinib was given, many expanded lesional clones persisted in scalp and blood.

This rearrangement joins TRBV28 to TRBJ2-7; D assignment may be TRBD1 or TRBD2 (5 bases each). The sequencing used CD8+ T cells sorted from blood, collected at week 52, from a patient treated with tofacitinib. The receptor was isolated from a human donor with alopecia areata. The CDR3 bases are TGTGCCAGCAGTTTAGGGACCGGCTACGAGCAGTACTTC. Its translation: CASSLGTGYEQYF. The variable domain in full, with the rest retrieved from reference TRBV28 and TRBJ2-7, is DVKVTQSSRYLVKRTGEKVFLECVQDMDHENMFWYRQDPGLGLRLIYFSYDVKMKEKGDIPEGYSVSREKKERFSLILESASTNQTSMYLCASSLGTGYEQYFGPGTRLTVT.